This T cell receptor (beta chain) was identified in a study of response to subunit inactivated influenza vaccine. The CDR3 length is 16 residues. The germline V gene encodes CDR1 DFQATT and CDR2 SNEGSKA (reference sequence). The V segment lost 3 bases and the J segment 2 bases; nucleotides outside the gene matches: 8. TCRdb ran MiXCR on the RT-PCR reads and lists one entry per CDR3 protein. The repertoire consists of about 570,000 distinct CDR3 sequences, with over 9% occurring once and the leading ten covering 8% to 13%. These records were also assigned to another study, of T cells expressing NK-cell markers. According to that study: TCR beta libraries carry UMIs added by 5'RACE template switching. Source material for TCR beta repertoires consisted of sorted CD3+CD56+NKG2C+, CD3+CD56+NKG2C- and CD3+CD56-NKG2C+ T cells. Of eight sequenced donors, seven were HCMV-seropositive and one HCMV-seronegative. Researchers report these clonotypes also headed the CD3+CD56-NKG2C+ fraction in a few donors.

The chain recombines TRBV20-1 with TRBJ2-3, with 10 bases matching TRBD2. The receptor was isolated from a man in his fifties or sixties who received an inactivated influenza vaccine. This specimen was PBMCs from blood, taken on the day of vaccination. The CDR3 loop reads CSARVIAGGATDTQYF. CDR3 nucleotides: TGCAGTGCTAGGGTTATAGCGGGAGGAGCCACAGATACGCAGTATTTT.